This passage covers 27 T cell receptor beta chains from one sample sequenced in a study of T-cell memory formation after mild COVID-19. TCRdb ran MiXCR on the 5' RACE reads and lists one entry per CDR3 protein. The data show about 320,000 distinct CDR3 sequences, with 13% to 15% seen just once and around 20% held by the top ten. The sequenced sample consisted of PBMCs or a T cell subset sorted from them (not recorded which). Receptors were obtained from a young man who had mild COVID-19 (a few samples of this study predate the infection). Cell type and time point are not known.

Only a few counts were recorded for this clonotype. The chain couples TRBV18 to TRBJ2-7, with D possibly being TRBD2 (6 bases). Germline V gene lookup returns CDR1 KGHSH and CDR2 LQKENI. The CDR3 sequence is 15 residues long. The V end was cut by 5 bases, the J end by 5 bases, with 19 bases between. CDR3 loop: CASSSPGTVLHEQYF. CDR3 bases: TGTGCCAGCTCATCCCCCGGGACTGTGCTCCACGAGCAGTACTTC.

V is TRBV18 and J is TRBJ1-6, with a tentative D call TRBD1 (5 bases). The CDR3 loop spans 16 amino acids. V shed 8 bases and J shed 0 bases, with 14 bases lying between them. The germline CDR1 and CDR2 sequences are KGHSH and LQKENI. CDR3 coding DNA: TGTGCCAGCCGAGGGGCAGAGAGCTCCTATAATTCACCCCTCCACTTT. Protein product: CASRGAESSYNSPLHF. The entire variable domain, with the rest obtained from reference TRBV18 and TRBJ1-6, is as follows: NAGVMQNPRHLVRRRGQEARLRCSPMKGHSHVYWYRQLPEEGLKFMVYLQKENIIDESGMPKERFSAEFPKEGPSILRIQQVVRGDSAAYFCASRGAESSYNSPLHFGNGTRLTVT.

CDR3 bases: TGCGCCAGCAGCTCGGGACTAGCGGGGGACCTCCCCACAGATACGCAGTATTTT. It yields the protein CASSSGLAGDLPTDTQYF. This chain joins TRBV5-1 and TRBJ2-3; 14 positions agree with TRBD2. V trimming: 3 bases; J trimming: 2 bases; junction bases outside the gene matches: 8. Looked up from germline, CDR1 is SGHRS and CDR2 is YFSETQ. This CDR3 has 18 residues.

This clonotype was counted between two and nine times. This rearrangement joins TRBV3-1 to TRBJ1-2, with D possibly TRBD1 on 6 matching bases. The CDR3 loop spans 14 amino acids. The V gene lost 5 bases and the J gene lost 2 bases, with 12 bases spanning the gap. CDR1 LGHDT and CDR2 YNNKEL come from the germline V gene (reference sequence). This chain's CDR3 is CASSEHRENYGYTF. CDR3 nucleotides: TGTGCCAGCAGCGAGCACAGGGAAAACTATGGCTACACCTTC. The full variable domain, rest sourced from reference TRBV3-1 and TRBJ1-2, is DTAVSQTPKYLVTQMGNDKSIKCEQNLGHDTMYWYKQDSKKFLKIMFSYNNKELIINETVPNRFSPKSPDKAHLNLHINSLELGDSAVYFCASSEHRENYGYTFGSGTRLTVV.

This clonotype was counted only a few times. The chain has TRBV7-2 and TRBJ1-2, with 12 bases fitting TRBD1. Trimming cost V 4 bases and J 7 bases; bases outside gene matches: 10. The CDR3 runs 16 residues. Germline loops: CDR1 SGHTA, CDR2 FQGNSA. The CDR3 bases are TGTGCCAGCAGCTCCATAGCGGGGACAGGGGGCACTGGCTACACCTTC. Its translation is CASSSIAGTGGTGYTF.

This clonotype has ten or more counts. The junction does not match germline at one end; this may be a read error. The CDR3 region is CSVEETNAQFF. CDR3 in DNA: TGCAGCGTTGAAGAGACTAATGCGCAGTTCTTC. V is TRBV29-1 and J is TRBJ2-1; tentatively, D is TRBD2 (5 bases). The CDR3 spans 11 residues. Germline CDR1 SQVTM, CDR2 ANQGSEA.

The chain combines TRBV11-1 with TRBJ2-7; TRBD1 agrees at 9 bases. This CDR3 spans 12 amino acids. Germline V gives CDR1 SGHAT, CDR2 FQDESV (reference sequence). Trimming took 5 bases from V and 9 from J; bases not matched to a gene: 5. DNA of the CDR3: TGTGCCAGCAGCCAGGGACAGGGCGGGCAGTACGTC. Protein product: CASSQGQGGQYV.

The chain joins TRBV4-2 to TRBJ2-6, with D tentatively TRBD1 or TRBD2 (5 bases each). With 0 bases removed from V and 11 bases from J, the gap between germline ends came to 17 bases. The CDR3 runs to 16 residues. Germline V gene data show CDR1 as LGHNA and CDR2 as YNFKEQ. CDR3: CASSQDGGKGRDVLTF. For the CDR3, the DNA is TGTGCCAGCAGCCAAGATGGGGGAAAGGGGCGGGACGTCCTGACTTTC.

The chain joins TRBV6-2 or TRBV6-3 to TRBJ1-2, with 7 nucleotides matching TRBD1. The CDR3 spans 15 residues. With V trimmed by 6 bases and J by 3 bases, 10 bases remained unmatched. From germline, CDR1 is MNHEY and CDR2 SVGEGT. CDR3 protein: CASSQRQGRDYGYTF. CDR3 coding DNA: TGTGCCAGCAGCCAAAGACAGGGTCGGGACTATGGCTACACCTTC.

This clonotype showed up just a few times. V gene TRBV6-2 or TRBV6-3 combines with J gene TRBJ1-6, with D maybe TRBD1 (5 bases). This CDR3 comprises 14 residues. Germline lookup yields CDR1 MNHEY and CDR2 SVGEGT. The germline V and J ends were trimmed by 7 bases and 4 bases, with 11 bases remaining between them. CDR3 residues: CASTGDRYNSPLHF. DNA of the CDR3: TGTGCCAGCACCGGGGACCGATATAATTCACCCCTCCACTTT.

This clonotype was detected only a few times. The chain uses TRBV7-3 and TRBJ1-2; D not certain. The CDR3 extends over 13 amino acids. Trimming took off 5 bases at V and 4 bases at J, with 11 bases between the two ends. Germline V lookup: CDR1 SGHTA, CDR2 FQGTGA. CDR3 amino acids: CASSTGSGYGYTF. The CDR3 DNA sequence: TGTGCCAGCAGCACCGGGAGTGGCTATGGCTACACCTTC.

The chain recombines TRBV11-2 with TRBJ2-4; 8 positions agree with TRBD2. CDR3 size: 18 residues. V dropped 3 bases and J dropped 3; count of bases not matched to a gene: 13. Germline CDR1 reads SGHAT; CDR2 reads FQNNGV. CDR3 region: CASSFGSGAVVGKNIQYF. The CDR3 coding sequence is TGTGCCAGCAGCTTCGGTAGCGGGGCCGTAGTAGGCAAAAACATTCAGTACTTC.

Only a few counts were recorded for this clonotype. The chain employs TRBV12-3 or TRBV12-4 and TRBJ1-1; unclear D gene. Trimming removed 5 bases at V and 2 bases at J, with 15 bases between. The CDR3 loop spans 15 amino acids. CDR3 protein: CASSPGSIGNTEAFF. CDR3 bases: TGTGCCAGCAGTCCCGGGTCGATAGGAAACACTGAAGCTTTCTTT.

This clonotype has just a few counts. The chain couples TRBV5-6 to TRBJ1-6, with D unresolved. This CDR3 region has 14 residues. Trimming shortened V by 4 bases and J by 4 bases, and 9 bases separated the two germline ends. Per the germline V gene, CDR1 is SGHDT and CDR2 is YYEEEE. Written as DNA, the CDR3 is TGTGCCAGCAGCCCGCGACCGTATAATTCACCCCTCCACTTT. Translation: CASSPRPYNSPLHF.

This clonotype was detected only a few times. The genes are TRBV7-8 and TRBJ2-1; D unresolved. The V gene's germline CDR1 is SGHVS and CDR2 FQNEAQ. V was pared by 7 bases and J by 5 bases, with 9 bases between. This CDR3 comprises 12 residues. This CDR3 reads CASNDANNEQFF. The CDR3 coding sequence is TGTGCCAGCAATGACGCCAACAATGAGCAGTTCTTC. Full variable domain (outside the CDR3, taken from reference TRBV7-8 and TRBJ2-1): GAGVSQSPRYKVAKRGQDVALRCDPISGHVSLFWYQQALGQGPEFLTYFQNEAQLDKSGLPSDRFFAERPEGSVSTLKIQRTQQEDSAVYLCASNDANNEQFFGPGTRLTVL.

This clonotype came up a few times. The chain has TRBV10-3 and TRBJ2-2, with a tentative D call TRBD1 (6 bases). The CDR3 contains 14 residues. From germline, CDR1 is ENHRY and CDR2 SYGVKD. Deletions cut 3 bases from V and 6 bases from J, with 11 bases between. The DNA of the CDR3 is TGTGCCATCAGTGAACCACAGGGACCCGGGGAGCTGTTTTTT. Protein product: CAISEPQGPGELFF.

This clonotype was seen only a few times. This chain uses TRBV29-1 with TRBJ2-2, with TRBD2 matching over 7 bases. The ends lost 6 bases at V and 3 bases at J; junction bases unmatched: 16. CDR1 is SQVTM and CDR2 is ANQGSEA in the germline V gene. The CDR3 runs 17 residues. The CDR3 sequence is CSVPAMHGGSYTGELFF. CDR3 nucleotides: TGCAGCGTCCCCGCTATGCACGGGGGGAGCTACACCGGGGAGCTGTTTTTT.

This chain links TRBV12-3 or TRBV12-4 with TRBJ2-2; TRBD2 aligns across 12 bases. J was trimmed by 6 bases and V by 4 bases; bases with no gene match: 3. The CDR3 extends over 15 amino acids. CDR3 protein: CASSSASGGAGELFF. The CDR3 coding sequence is TGTGCCAGCAGTTCGGCTAGCGGGGGGGCCGGGGAGCTGTTTTTT.

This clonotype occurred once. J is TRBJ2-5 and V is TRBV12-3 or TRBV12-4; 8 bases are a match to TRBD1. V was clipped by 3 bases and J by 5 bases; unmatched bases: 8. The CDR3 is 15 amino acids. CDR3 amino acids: CASSFGQGIGETQYF. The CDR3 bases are TGTGCCAGCAGTTTTGGACAGGGTATCGGGGAGACCCAGTACTTC.

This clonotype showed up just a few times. In nucleotides, the CDR3 is TGTGCCAGCAGCTTTCCGGGGGGCCTTAACATTCAGTACTTC. Amino acid sequence: CASSFPGGLNIQYF. The chain links TRBV7-2 to TRBJ2-4; possibly TRBD2 for D (7 bases). The CDR3 is 14 amino acids. Germline V lookup: CDR1 SGHTA, CDR2 FQGNSA. Between the trimmed V and J ends, which lost 3 bases and 7 bases, there was a span of 13 bases.

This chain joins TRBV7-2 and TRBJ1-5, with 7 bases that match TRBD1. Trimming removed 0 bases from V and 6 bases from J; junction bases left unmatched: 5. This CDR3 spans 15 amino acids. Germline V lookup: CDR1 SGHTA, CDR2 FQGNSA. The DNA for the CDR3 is TGTGCCAGCAGCTTAGCAGACAGGGACGGTCAGCCCCAGCATTTT. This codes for CASSLADRDGQPQHF. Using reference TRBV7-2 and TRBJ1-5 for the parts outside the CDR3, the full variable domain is GAGVSQSPSNKVTEKGKDVELRCDPISGHTALYWYRQSLGQGLEFLIYFQGNSAPDKSGLPSDRFSAERTGGSVSTLTIQRTQQEDSAVYLCASSLADRDGQPQHFGDGTRLSIL.

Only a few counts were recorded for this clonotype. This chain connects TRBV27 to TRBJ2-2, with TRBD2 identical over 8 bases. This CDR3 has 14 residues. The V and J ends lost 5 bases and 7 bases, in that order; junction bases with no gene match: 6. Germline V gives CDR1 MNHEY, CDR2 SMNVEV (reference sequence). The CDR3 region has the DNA TGTGCCAGCAGTCACGGGGGGGCAAGCGGGGAGCTGTTTTTT. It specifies CASSHGGASGELFF.

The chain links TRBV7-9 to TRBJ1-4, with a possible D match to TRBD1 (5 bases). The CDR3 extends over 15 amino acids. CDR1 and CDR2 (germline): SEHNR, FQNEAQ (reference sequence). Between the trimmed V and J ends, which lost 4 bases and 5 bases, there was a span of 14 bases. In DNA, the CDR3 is TGTGCCAGCAGCTCAGTCCAGGGAGGGAATGAAAAACTGTTTTTT. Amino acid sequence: CASSSVQGGNEKLFF.

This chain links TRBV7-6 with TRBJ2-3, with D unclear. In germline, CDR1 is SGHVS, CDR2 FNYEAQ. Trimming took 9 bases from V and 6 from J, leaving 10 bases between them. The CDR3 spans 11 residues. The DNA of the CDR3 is TGTGCCAGAGGACGGCCGGATACGCAGTATTTT. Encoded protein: CARGRPDTQYF.

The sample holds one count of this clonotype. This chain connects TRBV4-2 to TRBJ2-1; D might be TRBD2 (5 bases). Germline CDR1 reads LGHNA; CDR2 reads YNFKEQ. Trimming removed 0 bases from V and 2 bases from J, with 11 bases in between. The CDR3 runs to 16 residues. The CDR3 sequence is CASSQEMSGTYNEQFF. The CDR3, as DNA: TGTGCCAGCAGCCAAGAAATGAGCGGCACCTACAATGAGCAGTTCTTC.

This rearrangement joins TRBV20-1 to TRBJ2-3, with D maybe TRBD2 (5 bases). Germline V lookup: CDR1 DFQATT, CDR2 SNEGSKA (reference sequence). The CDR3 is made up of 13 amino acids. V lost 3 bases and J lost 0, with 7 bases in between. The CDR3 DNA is TGCAGTGCTAGTTGGGAGAGCACAGATACGCAGTATTTT. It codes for CSASWESTDTQYF.

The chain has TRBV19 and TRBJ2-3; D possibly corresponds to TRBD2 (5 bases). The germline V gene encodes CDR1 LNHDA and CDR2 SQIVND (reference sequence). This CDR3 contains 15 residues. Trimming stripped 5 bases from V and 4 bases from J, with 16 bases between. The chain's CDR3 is CASSVRLAGADTQYF. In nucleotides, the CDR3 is TGTGCCAGTAGTGTGCGACTTGCGGGCGCAGATACGCAGTATTTT.